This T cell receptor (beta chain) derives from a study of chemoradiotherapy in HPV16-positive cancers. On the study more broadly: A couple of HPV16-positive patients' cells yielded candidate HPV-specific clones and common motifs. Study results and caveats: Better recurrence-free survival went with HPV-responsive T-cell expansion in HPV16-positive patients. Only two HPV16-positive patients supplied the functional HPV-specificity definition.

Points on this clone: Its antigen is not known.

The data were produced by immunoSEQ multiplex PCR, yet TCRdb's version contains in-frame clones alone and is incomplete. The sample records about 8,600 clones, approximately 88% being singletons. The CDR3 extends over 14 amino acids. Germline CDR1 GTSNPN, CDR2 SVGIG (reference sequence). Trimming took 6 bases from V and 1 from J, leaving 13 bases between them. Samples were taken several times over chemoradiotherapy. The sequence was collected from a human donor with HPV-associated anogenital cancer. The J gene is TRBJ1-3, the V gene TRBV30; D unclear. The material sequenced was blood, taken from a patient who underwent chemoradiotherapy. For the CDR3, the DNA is TGTGCCTGCCTTAGAACGGTATCTGGAAACACCATATATTTT. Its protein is CACLRTVSGNTIYF. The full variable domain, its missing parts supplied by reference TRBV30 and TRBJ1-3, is SQTIHQWPATLVQPVGSPLSLECTVEGTSNPNLYWYRQAAGRGLQLLFYSVGIGQISSEVPQNLSASRPQDRQFILSSKKLLLSDSGFYLCACLRTVSGNTIYFGEGSWLTVV.